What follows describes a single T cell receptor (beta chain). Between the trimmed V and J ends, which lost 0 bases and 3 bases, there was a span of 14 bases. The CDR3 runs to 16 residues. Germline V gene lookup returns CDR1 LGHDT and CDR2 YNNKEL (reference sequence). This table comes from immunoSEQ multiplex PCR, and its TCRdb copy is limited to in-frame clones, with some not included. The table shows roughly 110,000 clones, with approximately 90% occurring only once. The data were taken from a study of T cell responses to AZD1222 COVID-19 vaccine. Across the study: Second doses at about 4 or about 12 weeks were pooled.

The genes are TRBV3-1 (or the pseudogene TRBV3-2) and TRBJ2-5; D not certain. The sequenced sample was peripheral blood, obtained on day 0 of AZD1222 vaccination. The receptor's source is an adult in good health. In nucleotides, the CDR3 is TGTGCCAGCAGCCAAGATCTAAGGGTAGGGAAAGAGACCCAGTACTTC. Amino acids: CASSQDLRVGKETQYF.